The 19 T cell receptor beta chains presented below share a single source sample, sequenced in a study of beta chain features in type 1 diabetes. Sequencing targeted expressed TCRB transcripts, as all isolated RNA had been reverse transcribed. Repertoires were generated with immunoSEQ multiplex PCR, while TCRdb's copy carries only in-frame clones and drops some. The table lists 120,000 to 150,000 clones, over 8% of them singletons. The specimen was central memory CD4+ T cells from blood. The receptor set was obtained from a woman between 40 and 50 years old in good health.

This chain links TRBV15 with TRBJ2-7, with TRBD1 identical over 11 bases. Trimming took 0 bases from V and 2 from J; bases not matched to a gene: 0. The CDR3 extends over 15 amino acids. The germline V gene encodes CDR1 LNHNV and CDR2 YYDKDF (reference sequence). The CDR3 DNA reads TGTGCCACCAGCAGAGAGGGACAGGGGGCCTACGAGCAGTACTTC. It encodes CATSREGQGAYEQYF.

The gene calls are TRBV2 and TRBJ2-3; D is ambiguous. With 5 bases removed from V and 6 bases from J, the gap between germline ends came to 15 bases. The CDR3 length is 14 residues. Looked up from germline, CDR1 is SNHLY and CDR2 is FYNNEI. In nucleotides, the CDR3 is TGTGCCAGCAGTCTTACTACTCTCCCCGATACGCAGTATTTT. Translation: CASSLTTLPDTQYF. The full variable domain, with the rest looked up from reference TRBV2 and TRBJ2-3, is EPEVTQTPSHQVTQMGQEVILRCVPISNHLYFYWYRQILGQKVEFLVSFYNNEISEKSEIFDDQFSVERPDGSNFTLKIRSTKLEDSAMYFCASSLTTLPDTQYFGPGTRLTVL.

This clone came up many times. V usage is TRBV19 and J usage is TRBJ1-1; D gene unclear. The CDR3 has 12 residues. Germline V CDR1 and CDR2: LNHDA, SQIVND (reference sequence). The CDR3 loop is CALQGTGTEAFF. Written as DNA, the CDR3 is TGTGCTCTCCAAGGAACGGGCACTGAAGCTTTCTTT. Based on the CDR3 plus reference TRBV19 and TRBJ1-1, the full variable domain is DGGITQSPKYLFRKEGQNVTLSCEQNLNHDAMYWYRQDPGQGLRLIYYSQIVNDFQKGDIAEGYSVSREKKESFPLTVTSAQKNPTAFYLCALQGTGTEAFFGQGTRLTVV.

This clone was seen many times. The V and J genes are TRBV6-1 and TRBJ2-1; D perhaps matches TRBD2 (6 bases). CDR1 is MNHNS and CDR2 is SASEGT in the germline V gene. Trimming took 3 bases from V and 12 from J, leaving 15 bases between them. The length of the CDR3 is 13 residues. The CDR3: CASSEEGANRQFF. Written as DNA, the CDR3 is TGTGCCAGCAGTGAGGAGGGAGCTAACCGGCAGTTCTTC.

In its sample, this clone was seen many times. The chain has TRBV7-2 and TRBJ2-7; TRBD2 aligns across 10 bases. The ends lost 1 base at V and 6 bases at J; junction bases unmatched: 6. CDR3 length equals 15 residues. CDR1 is SGHTA, CDR2 FQGNSA, per germline. The CDR3 protein is CASSLDLAGEAEQYF. CDR3 in DNA: TGTGCCAGCAGCTTAGACCTAGCGGGGGAGGCCGAGCAGTACTTC.

The V gene is TRBV10-3, the J gene TRBJ1-5; TRBD1 matches at 8 bases. The V and J ends lost 2 bases and 4 bases, in that order; junction bases with no gene match: 4. Germline V CDR1 and CDR2: ENHRY, SYGVKD. CDR3 length equals 15 residues. This chain's CDR3 is CAISERTGRNQPQHF. DNA of the CDR3: TGTGCCATCAGTGAGCGGACAGGGAGGAATCAGCCCCAGCATTTT.

This sequence joins TRBV11-2 and TRBJ2-7, with D possibly being TRBD2 (7 bases). V gave up 7 bases and J gave up 4 bases, with 23 bases separating them. The CDR3 totals 16 residues. CDR1 is SGHAT, CDR2 FQNNGV, per germline. CDR3 nucleotides: TGTGCCAGCACCCCGAACGCGGGGGCCGCCTCGTACGAGCAGTACTTC. This encodes CASTPNAGAASYEQYF.

V and J are TRBV7-2 and TRBJ2-2; 9 nucleotides align to TRBD1. The V gene's germline CDR1 is SGHTA and CDR2 FQGNSA. The CDR3 loop spans 16 amino acids. V lost 4 bases to trimming and J lost 5 bases; unmatched junction nucleotides: 8. The CDR3 sequence is CASSSRPGTGTGELFF. The CDR3 bases are TGTGCCAGCAGCTCCCGTCCCGGGACAGGGACCGGGGAGCTGTTTTTT. The full variable domain, with the rest looked up from reference TRBV7-2 and TRBJ2-2, is GAGVSQSPSNKVTEKGKDVELRCDPISGHTALYWYRQSLGQGLEFLIYFQGNSAPDKSGLPSDRFSAERTGGSVSTLTIQRTQQEDSAVYLCASSSRPGTGTGELFFGEGSRLTVL.

A few counts support this clone. The V gene is TRBV7-2, the J gene TRBJ2-3; TRBD1 aligns across 8 bases. CDR1 SGHTA and CDR2 FQGNSA come from the germline V gene. The V gene end was trimmed by 4 bases and the J gene end by 2 bases; junction bases not matched to a gene: 5. The CDR3 extends over 15 amino acids. The CDR3 DNA reads TGTGCCAGCAGCTCCGGGACAGGTTACACAGATACGCAGTATTTT. Encoded protein: CASSSGTGYTDTQYF.

The genes are TRBV5-1 and TRBJ1-4; D gene unclear. The CDR3 covers 14 residues. V lost 2 bases to trimming and J lost 8 bases, with 13 bases between them. Germline V CDR1 and CDR2: SGHRS, YFSETQ. In DNA, the CDR3 is TGCGCCAGCAGCTTTTGGGGAGAACGGGAAAAACTGTTTTTT. It yields the protein CASSFWGEREKLFF.

The genes are TRBV19 and TRBJ2-1; TRBD1 matches at 7 bases. The V and J ends lost 1 base and 13 bases, in that order; junction bases with no gene match: 7. Germline V lookup: CDR1 LNHDA, CDR2 SQIVND (reference sequence). CDR3 length: 13 residues. CDR3 sequence: CASSIGGQLGQFF. The CDR3 DNA reads as TGTGCCAGTAGTATAGGGGGACAGCTCGGACAGTTCTTC. Based on the CDR3 plus reference TRBV19 and TRBJ2-1, the full variable domain is DGGITQSPKYLFRKEGQNVTLSCEQNLNHDAMYWYRQDPGQGLRLIYYSQIVNDFQKGDIAEGYSVSREKKESFPLTVTSAQKNPTAFYLCASSIGGQLGQFFGPGTRLTVL.

The V and J genes are TRBV13 and TRBJ2-7; D gene unclear. The CDR3 consists of 16 residues. CDR1 and CDR2 (germline): PRHDT, FYEKMQ (reference sequence). Trimming shortened V by 3 bases and J by 0 bases, and 15 bases separated the two germline ends. CDR3 region: CASSLSGSDISYEQYF. CDR3 sequence (DNA): TGTGCCAGCAGCTTGTCAGGTTCTGACATCTCCTACGAGCAGTACTTC. Drawing the rest from reference TRBV13 and TRBJ2-7, the complete variable domain is AAGVIQSPRHLIKEKRETATLKCYPIPRHDTVYWYQQGPGQDPQFLISFYEKMQSDKGSIPDRFSAQQFSDYHSELNMSSLELGDSALYFCASSLSGSDISYEQYFGPGTRLTVT.

A few counts support this clone. J is TRBJ2-3 and V is TRBV7-9; TRBD2 matches 8 bases. CDR3 size: 15 residues. Germline CDR1 is SEHNR and CDR2 is FQNEAQ (reference sequence). Trimming removed 1 base from V and 3 bases from J; junction bases left unmatched: 3. The CDR3 region is CASSLGVAGTDTQYF. CDR3 nucleotide sequence: TGTGCCAGCAGCTTAGGGGTAGCGGGGACAGATACGCAGTATTTT.

The chain recombines TRBV6-6 with TRBJ2-2; a possible D gene is TRBD1 (6 bases). The CDR3 sequence is 15 residues long. V gave up 7 bases and J gave up 0 bases, with 12 bases separating them. From germline, CDR1 is MNHNY and CDR2 SVGAGI (reference sequence). The CDR3: CASNSGTTNTGELFF. Here the CDR3 DNA reads TGTGCCAGCAATTCTGGGACAACGAACACCGGGGAGCTGTTTTTT.

The chain has TRBV7-2 and TRBJ2-5; a weak D match, TRBD2 (5 bases). V was trimmed by 0 bases and J by 5 bases, leaving 10 bases between them. The CDR3 runs to 14 residues. Germline-derived CDR1 and CDR2 are SGHTA and FQGNSA. The CDR3, as DNA: TGTGCCAGCAGCTTAGCTTCTAGCCTGGAGACCCAGTACTTC. Translating it yields CASSLASSLETQYF.

This clone was observed a few times. The chain recombines TRBV29-1 with TRBJ1-4; possible D gene TRBD1, 5 bases. The CDR3 length is 11 residues. Germline V gene sequence: CDR1 SQVTM, CDR2 ANQGSEA. V lost 7 bases to trimming and J lost 6 bases, with 9 bases between them. The CDR3 DNA reads TGCAGCGCTGGGGGGGATGAAAAACTGTTTTTT. This sequence encodes CSAGGDEKLFF.

This clone has only a few counts. The chain couples TRBV12-5 to TRBJ2-7; 10 nucleotides line up with TRBD1. CDR3 size: 15 residues. The germline V gene encodes CDR1 LGHNT and CDR2 FRNRAP. Trimming at V came to 6 bases and at J to 1 base, leaving 6 bases not matched to a gene. As DNA, the CDR3 is TGTGCTAGTGGACCCGGGACAGGGGTTTCCTACGAGCAGTACTTC. Its protein product is CASGPGTGVSYEQYF.

This clone was picked up a small number of times. The chain joins TRBV7-2 to TRBJ1-2, with 7 bases identical to TRBD1. The CDR3 loop spans 13 amino acids. Germline V CDR1 and CDR2: SGHTA, FQGNSA. After removal of 5 bases from V and 8 bases from J, the junction contained 8 bases not matched to a gene. This CDR3 reads CASSPRTGDGYTF. CDR3 DNA: TGTGCCAGCAGCCCCCGGACAGGAGACGGCTACACCTTC.

This clone was seen more than once but under ten times. The chain uses TRBV5-4 and TRBJ1-1; possible D gene TRBD1, 5 bases. The germline V gene encodes CDR1 SGHNT and CDR2 YYREEE (reference sequence). This CDR3 comprises 14 residues. The V gene lost 4 bases and the J gene lost 5 bases, with 15 bases spanning the gap. CDR3 sequence: CASSIGTGGTEAFF. Here the CDR3 DNA reads TGTGCCAGCAGCATAGGGACGGGAGGGACTGAAGCTTTCTTT.